Listed below are T cell receptor beta chains from one sample, sequenced in a study of T cells in Graves' hyperthyroidism and ophthalmopathy. MiXCR was run by TCRdb on the multiplex PCR reads, yielding one entry per CDR3 protein. The data hold more than 550,000 distinct CDR3 sequences, with about 18% observed a single time. The sequenced material came from blood. Receptors were obtained from a man between 45 and 60 years old with Graves' hyperthyroidism. Both conserved end residues are part of each CDR3. A D gene is named only where the DNA matches it firmly. Some rows mark clone size as missing; the rest say once, few, many or name a class of expanded clone.

clone size: few
V gene: TRBV5-5
J gene: TRBJ2-2
D gene: -
CDR3 DNA: TGTGCCAGCAGCTTGGTAGGGCAGACCGGGGAGCTGTTTTTT
CDR3 protein: CASSLVGQTGELFF

clone size: many
V gene: TRBV5-1
J gene: TRBJ1-5
D gene: -
CDR3 DNA: TGCGCCAGCAGCTCTGGACAGCCAAATCAGCCCCAGCATTTT
CDR3 protein: CASSSGQPNQPQHF

clone size: many
V gene: TRBV19
J gene: TRBJ2-1
D gene: -
CDR3 DNA: TGTGCCAGTAGCGCCTCACTAGCATACAATGAGCAGTTCTTC
CDR3 protein: CASSASLAYNEQFF

clone size: -
V gene: TRBV9
J gene: TRBJ2-3
D gene: -
CDR3 DNA: TGTGCCAGCAGCGGTCAACAGGGTTCAGATACGCAGTATTTT
CDR3 protein: CASSGQQGSDTQYF

clone size: many
V gene: TRBV2
J gene: TRBJ2-1
D gene: -
CDR3 DNA: TGTGCCAGCAGTGGTATAGAGGACTCGAGGAATGAGCAGTTCTTC
CDR3 protein: CASSGIEDSRNEQFF

clone size: few
V gene: TRBV28
J gene: TRBJ1-5
D gene: -
CDR3 DNA: TGTGCCAGCAGTTCCCAAACCGGGGCCCATCAGCCCCAGCATTTT
CDR3 protein: CASSSQTGAHQPQHF

clone size: many
V gene: TRBV18
J gene: TRBJ1-1
D gene: -
CDR3 DNA: TGTGCCAGCTCACCAAGGAGAGATATGAACACTGAAGCTTTCTTT
CDR3 protein: CASSPRRDMNTEAFF

clone size: many
V gene: TRBV28
J gene: TRBJ1-2
D gene: TRBD1
CDR3 DNA: TGTGCCAGCAGTTCGGGGGACAGGGTTGTCTATGTCTACACCTTC
CDR3 protein: CASSSGDRVVYVYTF

clone size: many
V gene: TRBV2
J gene: TRBJ2-7
D gene: -
CDR3 DNA: TGTGCCAGCGGGGCACCGGAGGCCATTGCCGAGCAGTACTTC
CDR3 protein: CASGAPEAIAEQYF

clone size: many
V gene: TRBV28
J gene: TRBJ2-5
D gene: -
CDR3 DNA: TGTGCCAGCAGTTTTTGGGAGACCCAGTACTTC
CDR3 protein: CASSFWETQYF

clone size: few
V gene: TRBV4-3
J gene: TRBJ1-3
D gene: TRBD1
CDR3 DNA: TGCGCCAGCAGCCACGGGACAGCGGCAGAAAACACCATATATTTT
CDR3 protein: CASSHGTAAENTIYF

clone size: many
V gene: TRBV20-1
J gene: TRBJ1-1
D gene: -
CDR3 DNA: TGCAGTGCTAGACGGGGCAGGGCCCCGAACACTGAAGCTTTCTTT
CDR3 protein: CSARRGRAPNTEAFF

clone size: few
V gene: TRBV28
J gene: TRBJ1-4
D gene: -
CDR3 DNA: TGTGCCAGCAGTAAGGGACCTTTTGTTACTAATGAAAAACTGTTTTTT
CDR3 protein: CASSKGPFVTNEKLFF

clone size: -
V gene: TRBV28
J gene: TRBJ2-7
D gene: -
CDR3 DNA: TGTGCCAGCAGTTTGGCGGGTTTTTCCTACGAGCGGTACTTC
CDR3 protein: CASSLAGFSYERYF

clone size: -
V gene: TRBV28
J gene: TRBJ2-3
D gene: TRBD2
CDR3 DNA: TGTGCCAGCAGTCCTACCGGGACTAGCGGGAGCTGGCTTGGCCCAGATACGCAGTATTTT
CDR3 protein: CASSPTGTSGSWLGPDTQYF

clone size: many
V gene: TRBV11-2
J gene: TRBJ1-6
D gene: -
CDR3 DNA: TGTGCCAGCAGCCGGACAACTTATAATTCACCCCTCCACTTT
CDR3 protein: CASSRTTYNSPLHF

clone size: many
V gene: TRBV13
J gene: TRBJ1-5
D gene: -
CDR3 DNA: TGTGCCAGCAGCGCGGGACGGTATAGCAATCAGCCCCAGCATTTT
CDR3 protein: CASSAGRYSNQPQHF

clone size: many
V gene: TRBV6-5
J gene: TRBJ1-2
D gene: -
CDR3 DNA: TGTGCCAGCAGTTACTCCTGGGCCTCTAACTATGGCTACACCTTC
CDR3 protein: CASSYSWASNYGYTF

clone size: many
V gene: TRBV20-1
J gene: TRBJ2-1
D gene: TRBD2
CDR3 DNA: TGCAGTGCTCCGCTCCTACTCGGGACTAGCGCTCGTCAGTTCTTC
CDR3 protein: CSAPLLLGTSARQFF

clone size: -
V gene: TRBV6-1
J gene: TRBJ2-2
D gene: -
CDR3 DNA: TGTGCCAGCAGTGAATGGATAGTGGGAGCCCCCACCGGGGAGCTGTTTTTT
CDR3 protein: CASSEWIVGAPTGELFF

clone size: many
V gene: TRBV12-3/TRBV12-4
J gene: TRBJ2-3
D gene: -
CDR3 DNA: TGTGCCAGCAGTTTTCCCCAAAATACGCAGTATTTT
CDR3 protein: CASSFPQNTQYF

clone size: few
V gene: TRBV14
J gene: TRBJ1-1
D gene: -
CDR3 DNA: TGTGCCAGCAGCCAATTGCGGTCTACTGAAGCTTTCTTT
CDR3 protein: CASSQLRSTEAFF

clone size: many
V gene: TRBV11-2
J gene: TRBJ2-7
D gene: -
CDR3 DNA: TGTGCCAGCAGCTATCGCCTCGGAGATACCTACGAGCAGTACTTC
CDR3 protein: CASSYRLGDTYEQYF

clone size: -
V gene: TRBV5-1
J gene: TRBJ2-1
D gene: TRBD2
CDR3 DNA: TGCGCCAGCAAATTAGCGGGCGATTACAATGAGCAGGTCTTC
CDR3 protein: CASKLAGDYNEQVF

clone size: many
V gene: TRBV28
J gene: TRBJ1-2
D gene: -
CDR3 DNA: TGTGCCAGCAGTGGGGCCGACATGTCGTTCGATGGCTACACCTTC
CDR3 protein: CASSGADMSFDGYTF

clone size: -
V gene: TRBV4-3
J gene: TRBJ2-7
D gene: -
CDR3 DNA: TGCGCCAGCAGCCCTTTGATTTGGAGCGAGCAGTACTTC
CDR3 protein: CASSPLIWSEQYF

clone size: many
V gene: TRBV5-5
J gene: TRBJ1-1
D gene: -
CDR3 DNA: TGTGCCAGCAGCTCGGACAGTCTACCCACTGAAGCTTTCTTT
CDR3 protein: CASSSDSLPTEAFF

clone size: few
V gene: TRBV15
J gene: TRBJ2-1
D gene: TRBD2
CDR3 DNA: TGTGCCACCAGCAGAAGACTAGCGGGAGTCAATGAGCAGTTCTTC
CDR3 protein: CATSRRLAGVNEQFF

clone size: -
V gene: TRBV20-1
J gene: TRBJ1-1
D gene: TRBD1
CDR3 DNA: TGCAGTGCTAGAGTTCCGACAGGGACCACTGAAGCTTTCTTT
CDR3 protein: CSARVPTGTTEAFF

clone size: few
V gene: TRBV5-6
J gene: TRBJ2-5
D gene: TRBD2
CDR3 DNA: TGTGCCAGCAGCTTGGTATCCAGCGGGAGTACCCTTGGCCAAGAGACCCAGTACTTC
CDR3 protein: CASSLVSSGSTLGQETQYF

clone size: many
V gene: TRBV20-1
J gene: TRBJ2-1
D gene: -
CDR3 DNA: TGCAGTGCTAGAGGGCGGCCCGCCGGCAATGAGCAGTTCTTC
CDR3 protein: CSARGRPAGNEQFF

clone size: many
V gene: TRBV19
J gene: TRBJ2-1
D gene: TRBD2
CDR3 DNA: TGTGCCAGTAGTAGCCCCCGCGGGAGGACTTACAATGAGCAGTTCTTC
CDR3 protein: CASSSPRGRTYNEQFF

clone size: many
V gene: TRBV6-6
J gene: TRBJ2-7
D gene: -
CDR3 DNA: TGTGCCAGCAGTTACGGACTTACTCGGGACTTCCTAGACTACGAGCAGTACTTC
CDR3 protein: CASSYGLTRDFLDYEQYF

clone size: -
V gene: TRBV11-2
J gene: TRBJ1-1
D gene: -
CDR3 DNA: TGTGCCAGCAGCTTAGGGGACCGAAATTGGGACACTGAAGCTTTCTTT
CDR3 protein: CASSLGDRNWDTEAFF

clone size: -
V gene: TRBV9
J gene: TRBJ2-2
D gene: TRBD2
CDR3 DNA: TGTGCCAGCAGTGGATTCGGGCCTCGGGGGGTCGGGGAGCTGTTTTTT
CDR3 protein: CASSGFGPRGVGELFF

clone size: many
V gene: TRBV7-3
J gene: TRBJ2-3
D gene: -
CDR3 DNA: TGTGCCAGCAGCTCGCGGGACACCACAGATACGCAGTATTTT
CDR3 protein: CASSSRDTTDTQYF

clone size: few
V gene: TRBV30
J gene: TRBJ1-6
D gene: -
CDR3 DNA: TGTGCCTGGAGTCCCCTGGTTGATTCACCCCTCCACTTT
CDR3 protein: CAWSPLVDSPLHF

clone size: many
V gene: TRBV30
J gene: TRBJ2-1
D gene: -
CDR3 DNA: TGTGCCTGGAATCACAGGGCCGGCTACAATGAGCAGTTCTTC
CDR3 protein: CAWNHRAGYNEQFF

clone size: -
V gene: TRBV7-3
J gene: TRBJ2-6
D gene: -
CDR3 DNA: TGTGCCAGCAGCTTATTTGGCACAGGGTTAGGTGGGGCCAACGTCCTGACTTTC
CDR3 protein: CASSLFGTGLGGANVLTF

clone size: few
V gene: TRBV5-1
J gene: TRBJ1-2
D gene: -
CDR3 DNA: TGCGCCGGCAGCTTAGGACCGACTAACTATGGCTACACCTTC
CDR3 protein: CAGSLGPTNYGYTF

clone size: many
V gene: TRBV30
J gene: TRBJ1-1
D gene: -
CDR3 DNA: TGTGCCTGGAGTGGACAGGCCAACACTGAAGCTTTCTTT
CDR3 protein: CAWSGQANTEAFF

clone size: few
V gene: TRBV6-1
J gene: TRBJ1-2
D gene: TRBD1
CDR3 DNA: TGTGCCAGCAGAAATGACAGGGGGAACTATGGCTACACCTTC
CDR3 protein: CASRNDRGNYGYTF

clone size: -
V gene: TRBV4-3
J gene: TRBJ2-1
D gene: -
CDR3 DNA: TGCGCCAGCAGCTTCAGCGTTGATTCCCACTACAATGAGCAGTTCTTC
CDR3 protein: CASSFSVDSHYNEQFF

clone size: -
V gene: TRBV6-1
J gene: TRBJ1-5
D gene: TRBD1
CDR3 DNA: TGTGCCAGCAGTCCACAGGGACAGATCAATCAGCCCCAGCATTTT
CDR3 protein: CASSPQGQINQPQHF

clone size: few
V gene: TRBV24-1
J gene: TRBJ1-2
D gene: TRBD1
CDR3 DNA: TGTGCCACCAGTGGCGTGACAGGGGACTATGGCTACACCTTC
CDR3 protein: CATSGVTGDYGYTF

clone size: many
V gene: TRBV6-1
J gene: TRBJ1-5
D gene: -
CDR3 DNA: TGTGCCAGCAGTGAAGCCGGGGGGCTTAGGCCCCAGCATTTT
CDR3 protein: CASSEAGGLRPQHF

clone size: many
V gene: TRBV10-3
J gene: TRBJ1-4
D gene: TRBD1
CDR3 DNA: TGTGCCATCAGTGTTACGGACAGGCAGACCGCCGAAAAACTGTTTTTT
CDR3 protein: CAISVTDRQTAEKLFF

clone size: -
V gene: TRBV30
J gene: TRBJ2-1
D gene: TRBD2
CDR3 DNA: TGTGCCCTGGCGAAGGGGACTAGCGGGGATTCCTACAATGAGCAGTTCTTC
CDR3 protein: CALAKGTSGDSYNEQFF

clone size: -
V gene: TRBV11-2
J gene: TRBJ2-1
D gene: -
CDR3 DNA: TGTGCCAGCAGCCGGTCGGACAATGAGCAGTCCTTC
CDR3 protein: CASSRSDNEQSF

clone size: many
V gene: TRBV11-2
J gene: TRBJ2-1
D gene: -
CDR3 DNA: TGTGCCAGCAGCTTTTCCGGGACTCGCTACAATGAGCAGTTCTTC
CDR3 protein: CASSFSGTRYNEQFF

clone size: -
V gene: TRBV30
J gene: TRBJ1-5
D gene: -
CDR3 DNA: TGTGCCTATGGGACGGAGAATCAGCCCCAGCATTTT
CDR3 protein: CAYGTENQPQHF

clone size: -
V gene: TRBV28
J gene: TRBJ1-1
D gene: TRBD1
CDR3 DNA: TGTGCCAGCAGTTTCCCGGACAGGGGCGGTGAAGCTTTCTTT
CDR3 protein: CASSFPDRGGEAFF

clone size: many
V gene: TRBV6-1
J gene: TRBJ2-7
D gene: TRBD1
CDR3 DNA: TGTGCCAGCAGTCAAGAGACAGGGTCTGGCGAGCAGTACTTC
CDR3 protein: CASSQETGSGEQYF